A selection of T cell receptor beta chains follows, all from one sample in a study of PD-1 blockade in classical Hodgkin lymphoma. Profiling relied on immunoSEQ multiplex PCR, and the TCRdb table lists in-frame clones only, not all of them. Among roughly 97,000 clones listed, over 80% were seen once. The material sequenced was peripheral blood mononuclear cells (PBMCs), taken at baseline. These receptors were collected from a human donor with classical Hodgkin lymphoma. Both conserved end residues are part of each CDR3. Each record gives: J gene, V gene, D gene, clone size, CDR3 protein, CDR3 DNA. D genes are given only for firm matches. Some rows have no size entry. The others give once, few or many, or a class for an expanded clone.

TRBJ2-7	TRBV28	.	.	CASSLGGRAEQYF	TGTGCCAGCAGCTTAGGGGGGCGGGCCGAGCAGTACTTC
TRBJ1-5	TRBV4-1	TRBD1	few	CASSSTDRGGNQPQHF	TGCGCCAGCAGCTCTACGGACAGGGGTGGCAATCAGCCCCAGCATTTT
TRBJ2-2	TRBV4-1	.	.	CASSQDRSGGLTGELFF	TGCGCCAGCAGCCAAGATAGGTCCGGGGGATTAACCGGGGAGCTGTTTTTT
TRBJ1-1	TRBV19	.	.	CASSIIGVGSGEAFF	TGTGCCAGTAGTATTATAGGGGTCGGGAGCGGTGAAGCTTTCTTT
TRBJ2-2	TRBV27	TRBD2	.	CASNPTSGTSGELFF	TGTGCCAGCAATCCTACTAGCGGAACGTCCGGGGAGCTGTTTTTT
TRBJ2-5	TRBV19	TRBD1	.	CATSGGPKETQYF	TGTGCCACCTCAGGGGGCCCCAAAGAGACCCAGTACTTC
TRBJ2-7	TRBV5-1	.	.	CASSFGRGSYEQYF	TGCGCCAGCAGCTTCGGGCGGGGCTCCTACGAGCAGTACTTC
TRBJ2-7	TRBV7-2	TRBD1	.	CASSLWDRGDEQYF	TGTGCCAGCAGCTTATGGGACAGGGGTGACGAGCAGTACTTC
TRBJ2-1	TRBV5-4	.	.	CASSLMGGRYNEQFF	TGTGCCAGCAGCTTGATGGGCGGGCGCTACAATGAGCAGTTCTTC
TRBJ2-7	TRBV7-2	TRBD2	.	CASSRGLAAGEQYF	TGTGCCAGCAGTCGCGGACTAGCGGCGGGGGAGCAGTACTTC
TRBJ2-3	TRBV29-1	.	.	CSVGRSTDTQYF	TGCAGCGTTGGGCGCTCCACAGATACGCAGTATTTT
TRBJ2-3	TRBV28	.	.	CASSPPGRGRDTDTQYF	TGTGCCAGCAGCCCGCCCGGCAGGGGAAGGGACACAGATACGCAGTATTTT
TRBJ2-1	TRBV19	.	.	CASSIKGYEQFF	TGTGCCAGTAGTATCAAAGGCTATGAGCAGTTCTTC
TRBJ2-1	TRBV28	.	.	CASRLGGASYNEQFF	TGTGCCAGCAGGCTCGGGGGCGCTTCCTACAATGAGCAGTTCTTC
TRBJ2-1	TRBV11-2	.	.	CASSSPHGTYNEQFF	TGTGCCAGCAGCTCCCCGCACGGGACTTACAATGAGCAGTTCTTC
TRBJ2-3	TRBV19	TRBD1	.	CASSDTGVSTDTQYF	TGTGCCAGTAGCGATACAGGGGTGAGCACAGATACGCAGTATTTT
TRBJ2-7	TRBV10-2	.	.	CASSEASVGEQYF	TGCGCCAGCAGTGAGGCCTCGGTGGGCGAGCAGTACTTC
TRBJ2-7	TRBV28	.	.	CASSLYRLRRGEQYF	TGTGCCAGCAGTTTATACCGGCTCAGGAGGGGCGAGCAGTACTTC
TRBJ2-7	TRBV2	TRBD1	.	CASSGDRETEQYF	TGTGCCAGCAGTGGGGACAGGGAGACCGAGCAGTACTTC
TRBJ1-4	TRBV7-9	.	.	CASSPRGRGNEKLFF	TGTGCCAGCAGCCCAAGGGGCAGGGGTAATGAAAAACTGTTTTTT
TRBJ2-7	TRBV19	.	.	CASSMLTGRNYEQYF	TGTGCCAGTAGTATGCTGACAGGCCGAAACTACGAGCAGTACTTC
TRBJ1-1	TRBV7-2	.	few	CASSPSWGDTEAFF	TGTGCCAGCAGCCCCTCATGGGGGGACACTGAAGCTTTCTTT
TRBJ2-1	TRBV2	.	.	CASSEGGDEQFF	TGTGCCAGCAGTGAAGGGGGCGATGAGCAGTTCTTC
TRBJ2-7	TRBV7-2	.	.	CASSLQQGGEQYF	TGTGCCAGCAGCTTACAGCAGGGGGGCGAGCAGTACTTC
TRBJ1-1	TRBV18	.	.	CASSPRDKYTEAFF	TGTGCCAGCTCACCAAGGGACAAATACACTGAAGCTTTCTTT
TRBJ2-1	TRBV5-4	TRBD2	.	CASSRPGTSGKDEQFF	TGTGCCAGCAGCAGACCCGGGACTAGCGGGAAAGACGAGCAGTTCTTC
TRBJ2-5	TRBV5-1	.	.	CASRTGTAGETQYF	TGCGCCAGCAGGACCGGGACGGCCGGAGAGACCCAGTACTTC